These 25 T cell receptor beta chains were sequenced from one sample in a study of neurological immune-mediated disorders (dated by TCRdb to the late 2010s). Library preparation employed 5' RACE. The reads were generated on an Illumina HiSeq 2500. The public reads were run again by TCRdb, first through fastp at Q25 and then through MiXCR, and only productive beta chains were kept. Under each unique CDR3 protein, matching rows form one entry showing the most common genes and DNA. For this sample there are under 85,000 distinct CDR3 sequences; roughly 13% appear just once. 6.5% to 8% of the sample comes from the top ten. Sequenced sample: PBMCs. The receptors here all came from a woman in her forties or fifties in good health.

This clonotype was found many times. The chain carries TRBV5-1 and TRBJ2-7, with 8 bases fitting TRBD2. V lost 7 bases and J lost 3; bases outside the gene matches: 18. Germline lookup yields CDR1 SGHRS and CDR2 YFSETQ. The CDR3 is made up of 17 amino acids. CDR3 in amino acids: CASSFLPSAGDLYEQYF. The CDR3 region has the DNA TGCGCCAGCTCCTTTTTACCCTCAGCGGGGGACCTCTACGAGCAGTACTTC.

This clonotype came up many times. V is TRBV20-1 and J is TRBJ1-5; no definite D call. Germline values: CDR1 DFQATT, CDR2 SNEGSKA (reference sequence). V shed 0 bases and J shed 1 base, with 7 bases lying between them. The CDR3 loop spans 14 amino acids. CDR3 DNA: TGCAGTGCTAGAGATGGCCGGAGCAATCAGCCCCAGCATTTT. This translates into CSARDGRSNQPQHF.

This clonotype appeared many times. The rearrangement uses TRBV7-9 and TRBJ2-5; D is possibly TRBD2 (5 bases). This CDR3 comprises 15 residues. The germline CDR1 and CDR2 sequences are SEHNR and FQNEAQ (reference sequence). The ends were cut back, 4 bases at V and 5 bases at J, with 17 bases in the middle. CDR3 nucleotides: TGTGCCAGCAGCTCGTCCGGGATTCCGATTGAGACCCAGTACTTC. This gives the protein CASSSSGIPIETQYF.

This clonotype was picked up one time. The chain links TRBV7-3 to TRBJ2-1, with 8 bases lining up with TRBD2. Germline loops: CDR1 SGHTA, CDR2 FQGTGA. Losses at the gene ends were 0 bases for V and 11 bases for J; bases not matched to a gene: 6. CDR3 length: 14 amino acids. In DNA, the CDR3 is TGTGCCAGCAGCTTAACGTATACTAGCGGCAAGCAGTTCTTC. Its protein is CASSLTYTSGKQFF.

This clonotype appeared a few times. V is TRBV11-2 and J is TRBJ1-2; D might be TRBD1 (6 bases). This CDR3 is 13 amino acids long. The V and J ends lost 4 bases and 7 bases respectively, with 13 bases between them. Germline V gene lookup returns CDR1 SGHAT and CDR2 FQNNGV. DNA for the CDR3: TGTGCCAGCAGCTCCGACAGGTTCGGTGGCTACACCTTC. Translating it yields CASSSDRFGGYTF.

About this clonotype: A read error may explain this, as a much larger clone is one base away. The chain links TRBV28 to TRBJ2-1; 11 bases are a match to TRBD2. The germline CDR1 and CDR2 sequences are MDHEN and SYDVKM. This CDR3 is built from 18 residues. CDR3 in amino acids: CANSFPLAGVKSHNEQFF. As DNA, the CDR3 is TGTGCCAACAGTTTTCCACTAGCGGGAGTAAAGTCCCACAATGAGCAGTTCTTC. Based on the CDR3 plus reference TRBV28 and TRBJ2-1, the full variable domain is DVKVTQSSRYLVKRTGEKVFLECVQDMDHENMFWYRQDPGLGLRLIYFSYDVKMKEKGDIPEGYSVSREKKERFSLILESASTNQTSMYLCANSFPLAGVKSHNEQFFGPGTRLTVL.

This clonotype was seen many times. The chain joins TRBV21-1 to TRBJ2-7; the table calls TRBD1, which could not be checked here. TRBV21-1 is a known pseudogene. This CDR3 is built from 14 residues. CDR3 in amino acids: CASTALNRGYEQYF. The CDR3 nucleotides are TGTGCCAGCACGGCTCTAAACAGGGGCTACGAGCAGTACTTC.

This clonotype came up many times. The chain joins TRBV7-9 to TRBJ2-5; 7 nucleotides line up with TRBD2. There are 17 residues in the CDR3. The V segment lost 1 base and the J segment 4 bases; nucleotides outside the gene matches: 12. Germline loops: CDR1 SEHNR, CDR2 FQNEAQ (reference sequence). The CDR3 DNA reads as TGTGCCAGCAGCTTAGGTAGACTAGCTGGCCCTTTAGAGACCCAGTACTTC. Protein sequence: CASSLGRLAGPLETQYF. Combining the CDR3 with reference TRBV7-9 and TRBJ2-5 gives the whole variable domain DTGVSQNPRHKITKRGQNVTFRCDPISEHNRLYWYRQTLGQGPEFLTYFQNEAQLEKSRLLSDRFSAERPKGSFSTLEIQRTEQGDSAMYLCASSLGRLAGPLETQYFGPGTRLLVL.

This clonotype has ten or more counts. This rearrangement joins TRBV20-1 to TRBJ1-1; 7 bases align to TRBD1. Germline-derived CDR1 and CDR2 are DFQATT and SNEGSKA (reference sequence). V shed 3 bases, J shed 0 bases, and the junction held 10 bases outside the gene matches. CDR3 length equals 16 residues. CDR3 coding DNA: TGCAGTGCTAGTCTGGGGGCAGGGGGAATGAACACTGAAGCTTTCTTT. Translating it yields CSASLGAGGMNTEAFF.

This clonotype was counted many times. The chain employs TRBV5-1 and TRBJ1-4; TRBD1 matches 8 bases. The V gene's germline CDR1 is SGHRS and CDR2 YFSETQ. V shed 0 bases, J shed 5 bases, and the junction held 6 bases outside the gene matches. The CDR3 loop spans 16 amino acids. This chain's CDR3 is CASSLDYQGANEKLFF. CDR3 DNA: TGCGCCAGCAGCTTGGATTACCAGGGGGCAAATGAAAAACTGTTTTTT.

V is TRBV5-1 and J is TRBJ1-1; the D gene is possibly TRBD1 (6 bases). CDR1 is SGHRS and CDR2 is YFSETQ in the germline V gene. V lost 0 bases and J lost 6, with 9 bases in between. The CDR3 has 13 amino acids. The CDR3 reads CASSLERGAEAFF. In DNA, the CDR3 is TGCGCCAGCAGCTTGGAGAGGGGGGCTGAAGCTTTCTTT.

This clonotype was observed many times. The chain carries TRBV5-1 and TRBJ2-1, with a tentative D call TRBD1 (5 bases). CDR1 is SGHRS, CDR2 YFSETQ, per germline. Trimming shortened V by 4 bases and J by 0 bases, and 14 bases separated the two germline ends. The CDR3 is 16 residues long. CDR3 in DNA: TGCGCCAGCAGCGGGATGACAGTGAGCTCCTACAATGAGCAGTTCTTC. Amino acid sequence: CASSGMTVSSYNEQFF.

Ten or more counts support this clonotype. V gene TRBV6-1 combines with J gene TRBJ1-1; TRBD1 might be the D (5 bases). V gave up 7 bases and J gave up 1 base, with 13 bases separating them. CDR1 is MNHNS, CDR2 SASEGT, per germline. The CDR3 has 14 residues. The CDR3 spells CASTLGGTNTEAFF. As DNA, the CDR3 is TGTGCCAGCACCCTCGGGGGAACGAACACTGAAGCTTTCTTT.

Of note for this clonotype: The junction does not match germline at one end; this may be a read error. The rearrangement uses TRBV30 and TRBJ2-6; a possible D gene is TRBD1 (6 bases). The CDR3 runs to 13 residues. The germline V gene has CDR1 GTSNPN and CDR2 SVGIG (reference sequence). In DNA, the CDR3 is TGTGCCTGGACCCTCCGAGGGGGCAACGTCCTGACTTTC. Protein: CAWTLRGGNVLTF.

Many counts were recorded for this clonotype. The V call is TRBV29-1, the J call TRBJ1-2; TRBD1 matches at 7 bases. The CDR3 is made up of 13 amino acids. Unmatched junction bases numbered 7, after V lost 1 base and J lost 8 bases. Germline V CDR1 and CDR2: SQVTM, ANQGSEA. DNA for the CDR3: TGCAGCGTTGAAGGCGTGACAGGGAAAGGCTACACCTTC. Translated, it gives CSVEGVTGKGYTF.

In this sample, this clonotype turned up a few times. Being one base from a much bigger clone, this may be a read error. This chain links TRBV28 with TRBJ2-5; possible D gene TRBD2, 7 bases. The ends were cut back, 1 base at V and 5 bases at J, with 11 bases in the middle. There are 14 residues in the CDR3. Per the germline V gene, CDR1 is MDHEN and CDR2 is SYDVKM. In DNA, the CDR3 is TGTGCCAGCAGTTTATACAGGGAGGGGGAGACCCAGTACTTC. It translates to CASSLYREGETQYF.

This clonotype showed up many times. The chain combines TRBV6-6 with TRBJ1-2; D is perhaps TRBD1 (5 bases). Germline CDR1 and CDR2: MNHNY and SVGAGI (reference sequence). This CDR3 is built from 12 residues. The V gene lost 2 bases and the J gene lost 6 bases, with 7 bases spanning the gap. As DNA, the CDR3 is TGTGCCAGCAGTTACGGGGGAAATGGCTACACCTTC. It yields the protein CASSYGGNGYTF.

This clonotype was recorded many times. The V and J genes are TRBV20-1 and TRBJ2-7; no clear D. Trimming shortened V by 5 bases and J by 3 bases, and 23 bases separated the two germline ends. Germline CDR1 reads DFQATT; CDR2 reads SNEGSKA (reference sequence). The CDR3 loop spans 16 amino acids. The CDR3 sequence is CSAAGPSKYPLYEQYF. The CDR3 nucleotides are TGCAGTGCTGCCGGTCCTTCTAAATATCCGCTCTACGAGCAGTACTTC.

This clonotype has a count of ten or more. Just one base apart from a much larger clone, this may be a read error. V and J are TRBV28 and TRBJ1-1, with unresolved D. Trimming took off 5 bases at V and 0 bases at J, with 4 bases between the two ends. The CDR3 contains 12 residues. Germline V gene data show CDR1 as MDHEN and CDR2 as SYDVKM. The chain's CDR3 is CASSPMNTEAFF. The CDR3 nucleotides are TGTGCCAGCAGTCCAATGAACACTGAAGCTTTCTTT.

Ten or more counts support this clonotype. The chain joins TRBV5-1 to TRBJ1-1, with D possibly TRBD1 on 6 matching bases. V gave up 2 bases and J gave up 4 bases, with 24 bases separating them. Germline assignment: CDR1 SGHRS and CDR2 YFSETQ. The CDR3 runs 18 residues. In nucleotides, the CDR3 is TGCGCCAGCAGCTTCAACAAAGGACAGACCCTGGGGATCACTGAAGCTTTCTTT. Translating gives CASSFNKGQTLGITEAFF.

This chain connects TRBV29-1 to TRBJ2-1; 8 positions agree with TRBD1. Germline V lookup: CDR1 SQVTM, CDR2 ANQGSEA. J gave up 7 bases and V 4 bases, and 6 bases lay outside the gene matches. CDR3 length equals 13 residues. The CDR3 region has the DNA TGCAGCGTTGTCAGGGGGCTGGGAAATGAGCAGTTCTTC. Its protein is CSVVRGLGNEQFF.

This rearrangement joins TRBV5-1 to TRBJ2-7; TRBD1 agrees at 7 bases. The CDR3 consists of 15 residues. With 4 bases clipped from V and 0 bases from J, the junction kept 7 bases outside the gene matches. Per germline, CDR1 SGHRS and CDR2 YFSETQ. The CDR3 DNA is TGCGCCAGCAGCCCAGGGGGTGTCAGCTCCTACGAGCAGTACTTC. This translates into CASSPGGVSSYEQYF.

This clonotype was counted many times. This chain uses TRBV5-5 with TRBJ1-5; 7 bases map to TRBD1. The CDR3 sequence is 16 residues long. V lost 4 bases to trimming and J lost 2 bases; unmatched junction nucleotides: 9. The germline CDR1 and CDR2 sequences are SGHKS and YYEKEE (reference sequence). CDR3 in amino acids: CASSRTGVGGNQPQHF. As DNA, the CDR3 is TGTGCCAGCAGCAGAACAGGGGTTGGGGGCAATCAGCCCCAGCATTTT.

The gene calls are TRBV28 and TRBJ1-5; D is uncertain. V lost 2 bases and J lost 4, with 6 bases in between. Germline lookup yields CDR1 MDHEN and CDR2 SYDVKM. CDR3 size: 13 residues. CDR3 region: CASSLLQNQPQHF. Here the CDR3 DNA reads TGTGCCAGCAGTTTACTACAGAATCAGCCCCAGCATTTT.

There are many counts of this clonotype. In nucleotides, the CDR3 is TGTGCCAGCAGCTTTATGACCGCGGCTGTCTCGTATTTT. Translation gives CASSFMTAAVSYF. V gene TRBV7-2 combines with J gene TRBJ2-3; D uncertain. Germline V gives CDR1 SGHTA, CDR2 FQGNSA. The CDR3 is 13 residues long. V dropped 3 bases and J dropped 14 bases, with 18 bases sitting between them. Drawing the rest from reference TRBV7-2 and TRBJ2-3, the complete variable domain is GAGVSQSPSNKVTEKGKDVELRCDPISGHTALYWYRQSLGQGLEFLIYFQGNSAPDKSGLPSDRFSAERTGGSVSTLTIQRTQQEDSAVYLCASSFMTAAVSYFGPGTRLTVL.